This TCR beta chain is drawn from a study of T cell changes during pregnancy in multiple sclerosis. In germline, CDR1 is SGHRS, CDR2 YFSETQ. CDR3 size: 14 residues. V was shortened by 2 bases and J by 2 bases, with 8 bases between the two germline ends. The assay was immunoSEQ multiplex PCR, and TCRdb's table has in-frame clones only and misses some. The sample yields around 40,000 clones, 85% to 90% seen once. This chain joins TRBV5-1 and TRBJ2-1; D possibly corresponds to TRBD2 (5 bases). The sample here was CD4+ T cells from peripheral blood mononuclear cells, taken in the first trimester of pregnancy. This sequence originates from a female donor with multiple sclerosis, enrolled in a pregnancy study. This CDR3 is CASSFLAPYNEQFF. For the CDR3, the DNA is TGCGCCAGCAGCTTCCTAGCCCCCTACAATGAGCAGTTCTTC.